Listed below are T cell receptor beta chains from one sample, sequenced in a study of blood T cell repertoires in COVID-19. Method: immunoSEQ multiplex PCR; TCRdb's copy keeps in-frame clones and lacks some. The sample carries fewer than 150,000 clones, just under 90% recorded once. The sample consisted of peripheral blood. These receptors were taken from a woman aged 40 to 50 with acute or convalescent COVID-19. CDR3s include the opening cysteine and the closing phenylalanine or tryptophan. D genes are given only for firm matches. Only some rows state a clone size, as once, few, many or a class for expanded clones.

CDR3 length	V gene	D gene	J gene	clone size	CDR3 protein	CDR3 DNA
17	TRBV24-1	TRBD1	TRBJ2-5	NA	CATSAHAGTGGRETQYF	TGTGCCACCAGTGCTCACGCCGGGACAGGGGGTCGAGAGACCCAGTACTTC
15	TRBV5-1	TRBD1	TRBJ1-5	NA	CASSRGGQGGQPQHF	TGCGCCAGCAGTCGCGGGGGACAGGGCGGTCAGCCCCAGCATTTT
13	TRBV18	TRBD1	TRBJ1-2	NA	CASSPGQAYGYTF	TGTGCCAGCTCACCGGGACAGGCCTATGGCTACACCTTC
20	TRBV21-1	NA	TRBJ2-2	NA	CASSMTPGLAGGPRTGELFF	TGTGCCAGCAGCATGACCCCGGGACTAGCGGGGGGGCCAAGAACCGGGGAGCTGTTTTTT
15	TRBV30	TRBD1	TRBJ1-4	NA	CAWSVQRQGIEKLFF	TGTGCCTGGAGTGTACAGAGACAGGGGATTGAAAAACTGTTTTTT
11	TRBV2	TRBD2	TRBJ2-1	NA	CAGGLANEQFF	TGTGCCGGGGGACTAGCGAATGAGCAGTTCTTC
16	TRBV5-1	TRBD2	TRBJ2-7	NA	CASSPALAGEPLEQYF	TGCGCCAGCAGCCCCGCCCTAGCGGGAGAGCCCCTCGAGCAGTACTTC
13	TRBV18	NA	TRBJ2-3	once	CASSHDRPLAQYF	TGTGCCAGCTCTCATGACAGGCCCTTGGCGCAGTATTTT
15	TRBV5-1	TRBD2	TRBJ2-7	NA	CASSILAGSLSEQYF	TGCGCCAGCAGTATTCTAGCGGGGAGCCTTTCTGAGCAGTACTTC
14	TRBV3-1/TRBV3-2	NA	TRBJ1-2	once	CASSPTDKNYGYTF	TGTGCCAGCAGCCCTACGGACAAGAACTATGGCTACACCTTC
16	TRBV18	TRBD2	TRBJ2-1	NA	CASSLYGTSSYNEQFF	TGTGCCAGCTCACTTTACGGGACTAGCTCCTACAATGAGCAGTTCTTC
13	TRBV6-6	NA	TRBJ2-7	NA	CASSWGGGGEQYF	TGTGCCAGCAGTTGGGGGGGAGGGGGCGAGCAGTACTTC
15	TRBV19	TRBD1	TRBJ1-6	NA	CASSTRQGAGSPLHF	TGTGCCAGTAGTACCCGACAGGGGGCAGGATCACCCCTCCACTTT
15	TRBV6-2/TRBV6-3	NA	TRBJ2-5	few	CASSYNRQDQETQYF	TGTGCCAGCAGTTACAACCGGCAGGACCAAGAGACCCAGTACTTC
17	TRBV28	TRBD1	TRBJ2-5	few	CASSSPFPGTGQETQYF	TGTGCCAGCAGTTCTCCCTTCCCCGGGACAGGGCAAGAGACCCAGTACTTC
13	TRBV6-1	TRBD1	TRBJ1-5	NA	CASVRQGNQPQHF	TGTGCCAGTGTAAGACAGGGGAATCAGCCCCAGCATTTT
13	TRBV2	NA	TRBJ2-7	once	CASSLQGVSEQYF	TGTGCCAGCAGTCTACAAGGGGTTTCCGAGCAGTACTTC
17	TRBV7-9	TRBD2	TRBJ2-1	NA	CASSLGDLGTSFDEQFF	TGTGCCAGCAGCTTAGGGGACCTAGGGACTAGTTTTGATGAGCAGTTCTTC
11	TRBV20-1	NA	TRBJ1-2	NA	CSARSGYGYTF	TGCAGTGCTAGGTCGGGTTATGGCTACACCTTC
16	TRBV5-1	TRBD2	TRBJ2-1	NA	CASSLGGGLSYNEQFF	TGCGCCAGCAGCTTGGGCGGGGGTTTATCCTACAATGAGCAGTTCTTC
15	TRBV7-8	NA	TRBJ1-1	once	CASSFQITRNTEAFF	TGTGCCAGCAGCTTCCAGATTACACGGAACACTGAAGCTTTCTTT
12	TRBV12-3/TRBV12-4	NA	TRBJ2-3	NA	CASRPVLDTQYF	TGTGCCAGCAGGCCGGTTTTGGATACGCAGTATTTT
15	TRBV9	NA	TRBJ2-3	NA	CASSAQVSSTDTQYF	TGTGCCAGCAGCGCACAGGTGTCTAGCACAGATACGCAGTATTTT
15	TRBV6-6	TRBD1	TRBJ1-6	NA	CASSFPDRDNSPLHF	TGTGCCAGCAGTTTCCCCGACAGGGATAATTCACCCCTCCACTTT
16	TRBV5-1	NA	TRBJ2-7	NA	CASSLGSTSLGGEQYF	TGCGCCAGCAGCTTGGGGTCAACTAGCCTGGGTGGGGAGCAGTACTTC
11	TRBV6-4	NA	TRBJ1-1	NA	CASRRDTEAFF	TGTGCCAGCAGGAGGGACACTGAAGCTTTCTTT
14	TRBV30	NA	TRBJ1-3	once	CAWSLDRSGNTIYF	TGTGCCTGGAGCCTCGACAGGTCTGGAAACACCATATATTTT
13	TRBV29-1	NA	TRBJ1-1	few	CSVERQTATEAFF	TGCAGCGTTGAGAGACAAACGGCGACTGAAGCTTTCTTT
16	TRBV7-2	NA	TRBJ1-2	NA	CASSYYQAGDNYGYTF	TGTGCCAGCAGCTACTACCAAGCGGGGGATAACTATGGCTACACCTTC
14	TRBV25-1	NA	TRBJ1-3	NA	CASSGQVSGNTIYF	TGTGCCAGCAGTGGACAGGTTTCTGGAAACACCATATATTTT